This T cell receptor beta chain was documented in a study of Graves' ophthalmopathy and Graves' hyperthyroidism. The V end lost 5 bases, the J end lost 6 bases, and 17 bases lay between the germline ends. The CDR3 runs 14 residues. CDR1 SGHTA and CDR2 FQGNSA come from the germline V gene. Other autoimmune diseases, uncontrolled infections, pregnancy or lactation ruled patients out of participation. TCR beta CDR3 amplification used RNA transcripts. After a first-round RT-PCR with HTBI primers, a second-round multiplex PCR was run. TCRdb re-called the multiplex PCR reads through MiXCR, storing one row per CDR3 protein. Of about 340,000 distinct CDR3 sequences listed, about 17% are singletons.

The J gene is TRBJ2-7, the V gene TRBV7-2; D is possibly TRBD2 (6 bases). The specimen was peripheral blood. The TCR sequence derives from an adult man with Graves' ophthalmopathy. CDR3 loop: CASSPSGIAVEQYF. The CDR3 bases are TGTGCCAGCAGCCCCTCGGGGATAGCGGTCGAGCAGTACTTC.